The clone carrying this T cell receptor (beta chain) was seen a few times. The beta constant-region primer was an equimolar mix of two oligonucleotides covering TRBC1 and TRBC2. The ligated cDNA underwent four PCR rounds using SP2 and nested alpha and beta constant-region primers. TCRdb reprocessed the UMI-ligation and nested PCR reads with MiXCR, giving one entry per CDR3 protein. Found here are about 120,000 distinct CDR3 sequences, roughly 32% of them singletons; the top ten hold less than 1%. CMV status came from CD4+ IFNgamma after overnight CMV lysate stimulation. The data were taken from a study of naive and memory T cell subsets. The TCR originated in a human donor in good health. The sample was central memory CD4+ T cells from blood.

CDR3 bases: TGTGCCAGCAGCTTAGGGACAGCGAACACTGAAGCTTTCTTT. It codes for CASSLGTANTEAFF. The chain joins TRBV7-8 to TRBJ1-1; weak D call: TRBD1 (6 bases). V dropped 1 base and J dropped 1 base, with 7 bases sitting between them. The germline V gene has CDR1 SGHVS and CDR2 FQNEAQ. The CDR3 loop spans 14 amino acids.